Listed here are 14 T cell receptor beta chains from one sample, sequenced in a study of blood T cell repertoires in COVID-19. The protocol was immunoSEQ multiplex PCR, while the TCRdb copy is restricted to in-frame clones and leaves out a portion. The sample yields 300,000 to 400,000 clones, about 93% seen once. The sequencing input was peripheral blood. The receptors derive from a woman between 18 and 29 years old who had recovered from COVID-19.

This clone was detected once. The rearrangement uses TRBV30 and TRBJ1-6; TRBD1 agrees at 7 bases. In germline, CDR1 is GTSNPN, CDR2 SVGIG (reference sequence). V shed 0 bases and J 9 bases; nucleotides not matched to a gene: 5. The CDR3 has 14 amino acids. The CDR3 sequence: CAWSVHRGSSPLHF. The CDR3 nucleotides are TGTGCCTGGAGTGTACACAGGGGAAGTTCACCCCTCCACTTT. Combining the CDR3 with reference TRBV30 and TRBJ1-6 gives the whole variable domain SQTIHQWPATLVQPVGSPLSLECTVEGTSNPNLYWYRQAAGRGLQLLFYSVGIGQISSEVPQNLSASRPQDRQFILSSKKLLLSDSGFYLCAWSVHRGSSPLHFGNGTRLTVT.

Written as DNA, the CDR3 is TGTGCCACCAGTGATGCAACTAGCCTACAAGAGACCCAGTACTTC. This gives the protein CATSDATSLQETQYF. The rearrangement uses TRBV24-1 and TRBJ2-5, with a possible D match to TRBD2 (6 bases). Trimming removed 3 bases from V and 2 bases from J, with 12 bases in between. The CDR3 spans 15 residues. Germline V lookup: CDR1 KGHDR, CDR2 SFDVKD.

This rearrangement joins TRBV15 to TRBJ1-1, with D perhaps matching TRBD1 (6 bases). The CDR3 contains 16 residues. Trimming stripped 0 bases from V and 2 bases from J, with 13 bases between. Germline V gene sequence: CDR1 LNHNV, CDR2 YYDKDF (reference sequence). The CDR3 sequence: CATSRDRRTVNTEAFF. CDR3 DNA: TGTGCCACCAGCAGAGATCGCCGGACAGTCAACACTGAAGCTTTCTTT.

The CDR3 here is CASSPTGGGTEAFF. The CDR3 DNA reads TGTGCCAGTAGTCCTACAGGGGGAGGCACTGAAGCTTTCTTT. The chain recombines TRBV19 with TRBJ1-1; the match to TRBD1 covers 8 bases. Germline V gene lookup returns CDR1 LNHDA and CDR2 SQIVND (reference sequence). J gave up 4 bases and V 5 bases, and 6 bases lay outside the gene matches. The CDR3 consists of 14 residues.

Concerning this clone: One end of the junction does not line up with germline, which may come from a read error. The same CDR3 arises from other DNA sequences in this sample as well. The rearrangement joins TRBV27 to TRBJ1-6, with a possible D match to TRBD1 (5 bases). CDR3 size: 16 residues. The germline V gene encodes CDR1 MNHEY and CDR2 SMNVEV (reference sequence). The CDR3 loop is CASSLIMDTYNSPLHF. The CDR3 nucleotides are TGTGCCAGCAGTTTAATTATGGACACTTATAATTCACCCCTCCATTTT.

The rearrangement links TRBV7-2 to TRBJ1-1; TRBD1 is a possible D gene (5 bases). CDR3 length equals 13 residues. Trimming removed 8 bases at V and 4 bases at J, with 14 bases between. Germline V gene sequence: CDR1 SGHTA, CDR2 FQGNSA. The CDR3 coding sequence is TGTGCCAGCGGATACACAGGACGCACTGAAGCTTTCTTT. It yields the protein CASGYTGRTEAFF.

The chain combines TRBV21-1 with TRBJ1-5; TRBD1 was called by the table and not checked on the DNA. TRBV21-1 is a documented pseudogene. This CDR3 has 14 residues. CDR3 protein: CASSKSGVNQPQHF. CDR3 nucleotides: TGTGCCAGCAGCAAATCAGGCGTCAATCAGCCCCAGCATTTT.

CDR3 sequence: CASSPGVLNTEAFF. CDR3 in DNA: TGTGCCAGTAGTCCCGGGGTTTTGAACACTGAAGCTTTCTTT. This chain uses TRBV19 with TRBJ1-1; D remains unclear. This CDR3 is built from 14 residues. V shed 5 bases and J shed 0 bases, with 10 bases lying between them. CDR1 and CDR2 (germline): LNHDA, SQIVND (reference sequence).

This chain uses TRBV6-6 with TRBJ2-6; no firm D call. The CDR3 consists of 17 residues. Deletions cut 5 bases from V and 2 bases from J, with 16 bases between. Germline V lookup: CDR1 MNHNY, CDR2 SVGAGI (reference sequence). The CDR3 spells CASSPRLGWPGANVLTF. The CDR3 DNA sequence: TGTGCCAGCAGTCCTCGACTCGGATGGCCTGGGGCCAACGTCCTGACTTTC.

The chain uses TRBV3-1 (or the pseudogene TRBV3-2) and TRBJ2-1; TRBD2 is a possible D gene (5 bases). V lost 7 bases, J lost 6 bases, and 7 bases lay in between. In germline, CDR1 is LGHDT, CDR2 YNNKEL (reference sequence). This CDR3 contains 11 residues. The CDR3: CASTEGNEQFF. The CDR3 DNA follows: TGTGCCAGCACCGAGGGCAATGAGCAGTTCTTC.

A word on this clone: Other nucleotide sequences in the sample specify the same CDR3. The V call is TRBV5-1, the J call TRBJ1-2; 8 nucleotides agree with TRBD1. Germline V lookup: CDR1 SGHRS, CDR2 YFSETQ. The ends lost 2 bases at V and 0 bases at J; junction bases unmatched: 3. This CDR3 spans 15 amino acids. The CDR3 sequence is CASSLTGGANYGYTF. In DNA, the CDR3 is TGCGCCAGCAGCTTAACAGGGGGAGCTAACTATGGCTACACCTTC. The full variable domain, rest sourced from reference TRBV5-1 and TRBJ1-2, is KAGVTQTPRYLIKTRGQQVTLSCSPISGHRSVSWYQQTPGQGLQFLFEYFSETQRNKGNFPGRFSGRQFSNSRSEMNVSTLELGDSALYLCASSLTGGANYGYTFGSGTRLTVV.

Here the CDR3 reads CASSQGQGREKLFF. The CDR3 DNA reads as TGTGCCAGCAGCCAGGGACAGGGGAGAGAAAAACTGTTTTTT. This chain uses TRBV5-8 with TRBJ1-4, with TRBD1 identical over 10 bases. This CDR3 comprises 14 residues. The trim removed 4 bases at V and 8 bases at J, leaving 5 bases unmatched. Germline assignment: CDR1 SGHTS and CDR2 YDEGEE.

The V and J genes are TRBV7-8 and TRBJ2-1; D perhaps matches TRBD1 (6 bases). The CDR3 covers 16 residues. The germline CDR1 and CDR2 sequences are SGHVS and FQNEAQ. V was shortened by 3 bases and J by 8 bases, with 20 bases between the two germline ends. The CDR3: CASSFPRGGRSDEQFF. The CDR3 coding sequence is TGTGCCAGCAGCTTTCCCAGAGGGGGAAGATCTGATGAGCAGTTCTTC.

The CDR3 nucleotides read TGCGCCAGCAGCCAGGAACCCGCGCTAGCGGGACAAGAGACCCAGTACTTC. Translating it yields CASSQEPALAGQETQYF. This chain links TRBV4-1 with TRBJ2-5, with 9 positions matching TRBD2. Trimming took 3 bases from V and 2 from J; bases not matched to a gene: 10. Germline V CDR1 and CDR2: MGHRA, YSYEKL. The CDR3 sequence is 17 residues long.